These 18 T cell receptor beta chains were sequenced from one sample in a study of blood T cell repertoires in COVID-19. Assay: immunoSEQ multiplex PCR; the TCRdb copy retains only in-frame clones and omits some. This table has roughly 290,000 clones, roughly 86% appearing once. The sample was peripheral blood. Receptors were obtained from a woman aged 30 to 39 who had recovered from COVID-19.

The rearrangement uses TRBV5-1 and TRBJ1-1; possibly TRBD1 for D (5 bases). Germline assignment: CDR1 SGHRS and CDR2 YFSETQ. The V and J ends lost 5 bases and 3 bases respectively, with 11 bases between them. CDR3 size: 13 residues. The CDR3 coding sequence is TGCGCCAGCAGGCAGGGTATCGACACTGAAGCTTTCTTT. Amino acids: CASRQGIDTEAFF.

This CDR3 reads CASNGGGRHEQFF. The CDR3 DNA is TGTGCCAGCAATGGGGGAGGAAGGCATGAGCAGTTCTTC. The chain links TRBV6-5 to TRBJ2-1; tentatively, D is TRBD2 (6 bases). CDR1 MNHEY and CDR2 SVGAGI come from the germline V gene. Deletions cut 7 bases from V and 8 bases from J, with 15 bases between. This CDR3 comprises 13 residues.

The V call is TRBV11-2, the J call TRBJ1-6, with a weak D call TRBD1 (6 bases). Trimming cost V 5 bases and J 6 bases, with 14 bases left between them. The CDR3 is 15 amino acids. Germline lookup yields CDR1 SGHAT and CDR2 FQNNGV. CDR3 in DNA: TGTGCCAGCAGCCTGGGGGCCTGGGGTAATTCACCCCTCCACTTT. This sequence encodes CASSLGAWGNSPLHF.

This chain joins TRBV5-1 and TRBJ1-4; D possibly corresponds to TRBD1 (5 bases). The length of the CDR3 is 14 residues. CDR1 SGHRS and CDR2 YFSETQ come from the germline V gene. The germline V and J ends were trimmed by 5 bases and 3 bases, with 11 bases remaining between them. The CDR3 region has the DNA TGCGCCAGCAGTTTAAGGGGCGCTAATGAAAAACTGTTTTTT. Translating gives CASSLRGANEKLFF.

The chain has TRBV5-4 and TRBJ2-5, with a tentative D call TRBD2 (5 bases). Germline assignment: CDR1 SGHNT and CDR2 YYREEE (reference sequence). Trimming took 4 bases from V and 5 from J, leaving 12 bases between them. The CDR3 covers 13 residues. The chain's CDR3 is CASSPEGRETQYF. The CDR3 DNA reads TGTGCCAGCAGCCCCGAGGGAAGGGAGACCCAGTACTTC.

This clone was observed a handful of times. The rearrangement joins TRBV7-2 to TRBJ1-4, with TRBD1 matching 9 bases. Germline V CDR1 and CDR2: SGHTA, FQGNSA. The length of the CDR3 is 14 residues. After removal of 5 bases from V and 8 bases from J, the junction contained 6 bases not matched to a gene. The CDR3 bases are TGTGCCAGCAGCAGAGACAGGGGGAACGAAAAACTGTTTTTT. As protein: CASSRDRGNEKLFF. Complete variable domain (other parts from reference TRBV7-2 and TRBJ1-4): GAGVSQSPSNKVTEKGKDVELRCDPISGHTALYWYRQSLGQGLEFLIYFQGNSAPDKSGLPSDRFSAERTGGSVSTLTIQRTQQEDSAVYLCASSRDRGNEKLFFGSGTQLSVL.

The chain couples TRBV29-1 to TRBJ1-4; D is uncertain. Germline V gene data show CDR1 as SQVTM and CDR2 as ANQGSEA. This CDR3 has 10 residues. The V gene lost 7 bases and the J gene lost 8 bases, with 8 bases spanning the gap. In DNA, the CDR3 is TGCAGCGGTGGGGAGGAAAAACTGTTTTTT. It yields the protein CSGGEEKLFF.

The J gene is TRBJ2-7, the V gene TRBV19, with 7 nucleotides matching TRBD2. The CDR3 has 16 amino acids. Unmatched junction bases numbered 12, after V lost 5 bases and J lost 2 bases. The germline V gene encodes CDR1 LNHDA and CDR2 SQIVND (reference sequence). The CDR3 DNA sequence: TGTGCCAGTAGTTCCCAACGGGGGGAGGGAGCCTACGAGCAGTACTTC. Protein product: CASSSQRGEGAYEQYF.

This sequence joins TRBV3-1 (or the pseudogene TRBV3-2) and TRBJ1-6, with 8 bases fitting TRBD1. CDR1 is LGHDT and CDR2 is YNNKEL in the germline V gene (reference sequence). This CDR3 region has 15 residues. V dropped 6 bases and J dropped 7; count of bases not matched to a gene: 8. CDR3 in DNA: TGTGCCAGCAGACCACAGGGGGTGGCCAATTCACCCCTCCACTTT. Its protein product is CASRPQGVANSPLHF.

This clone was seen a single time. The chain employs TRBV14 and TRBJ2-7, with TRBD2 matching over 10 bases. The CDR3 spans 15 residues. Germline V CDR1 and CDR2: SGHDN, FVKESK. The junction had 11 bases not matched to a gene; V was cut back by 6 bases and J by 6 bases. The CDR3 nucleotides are TGTGCCAGCAGACCTATGCTAGCGGGAGCGGGCGAGCAGTACTTC. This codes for CASRPMLAGAGEQYF.

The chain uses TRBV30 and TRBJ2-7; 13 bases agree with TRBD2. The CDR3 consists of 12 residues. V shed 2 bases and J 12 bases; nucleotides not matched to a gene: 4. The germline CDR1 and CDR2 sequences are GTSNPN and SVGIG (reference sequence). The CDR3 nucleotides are TGTGCCTGGAGTACTAGCGGGGGGGACCCGTACTTC. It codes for CAWSTSGGDPYF.

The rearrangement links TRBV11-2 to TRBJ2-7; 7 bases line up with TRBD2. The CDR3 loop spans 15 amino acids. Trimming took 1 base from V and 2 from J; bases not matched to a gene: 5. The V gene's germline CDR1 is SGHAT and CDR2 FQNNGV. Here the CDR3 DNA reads TGTGCCAGCAGCTTAGGGCTAGCGGAGGCCTACGAGCAGTACTTC. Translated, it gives CASSLGLAEAYEQYF. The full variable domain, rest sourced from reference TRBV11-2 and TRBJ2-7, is EAGVAQSPRYKIIEKRQSVAFWCNPISGHATLYWYQQILGQGPKLLIQFQNNGVVDDSQLPKDRFSAERLKGVDSTLKIQPAKLEDSAVYLCASSLGLAEAYEQYFGPGTRLTVT.

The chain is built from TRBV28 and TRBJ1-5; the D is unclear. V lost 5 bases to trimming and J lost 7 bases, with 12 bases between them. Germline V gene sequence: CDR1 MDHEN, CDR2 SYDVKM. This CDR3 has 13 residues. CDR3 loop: CASSPPGGQPQHF. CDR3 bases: TGTGCCAGCAGTCCGCCAGGAGGGCAGCCCCAGCATTTT.

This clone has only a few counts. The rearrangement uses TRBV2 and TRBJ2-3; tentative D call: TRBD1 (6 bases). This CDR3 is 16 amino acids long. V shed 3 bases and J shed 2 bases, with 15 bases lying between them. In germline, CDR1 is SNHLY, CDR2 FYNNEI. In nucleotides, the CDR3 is TGTGCCAGCAGTGAGACAGGACATGGTATCACAGATACGCAGTATTTT. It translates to CASSETGHGITDTQYF.

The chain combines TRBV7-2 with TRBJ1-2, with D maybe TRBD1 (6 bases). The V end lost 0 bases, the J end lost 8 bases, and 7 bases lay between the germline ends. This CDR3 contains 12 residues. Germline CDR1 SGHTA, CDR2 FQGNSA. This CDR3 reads CASSLAGGGYTF. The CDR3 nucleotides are TGTGCCAGCAGCTTAGCAGGGGGAGGCTACACCTTC.

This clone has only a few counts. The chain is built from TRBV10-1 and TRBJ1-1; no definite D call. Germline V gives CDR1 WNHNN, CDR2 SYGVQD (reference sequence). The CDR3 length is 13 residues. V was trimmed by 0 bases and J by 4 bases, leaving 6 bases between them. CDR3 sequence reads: CASSESRGTEAFF. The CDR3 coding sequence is TGCGCCAGCAGTGAGTCTCGAGGCACTGAAGCTTTCTTT.

Here the CDR3 reads CASRPTGGLSYEQYF. Here the CDR3 DNA reads TGTGCCAGCCGACCAACAGGGGGTCTATCCTACGAGCAGTACTTC. The chain combines TRBV7-9 with TRBJ2-7, with 8 bases matching TRBD1. CDR3 size: 15 residues. Germline CDR1 and CDR2: SEHNR and FQNEAQ (reference sequence). V shed 8 bases and J 1 base; nucleotides not matched to a gene: 10.

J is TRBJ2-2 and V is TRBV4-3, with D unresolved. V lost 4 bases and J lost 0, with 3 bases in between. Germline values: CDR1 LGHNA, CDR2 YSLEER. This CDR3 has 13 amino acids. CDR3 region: CASSPSNTGELFF. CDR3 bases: TGCGCCAGCAGCCCCTCGAACACCGGGGAGCTGTTTTTT.